Listed here are 14 T cell receptor beta chains from one sample, sequenced in a study of cytomegalovirus exposure and HLA in healthy donors. Primers included in the PCR were 60 Vbeta and 13 Jbeta primers. Profiling relied on immunoSEQ multiplex PCR, and the TCRdb table lists in-frame clones only, not all of them. The data hold 120,000 or so clones, with over 70% observed a single time. Sequencing used PBMCs. The receptors were sampled from a woman aged 50 to 60 in good health and CMV-seropositive.

This sequence joins TRBV2 and TRBJ2-3; 8 bases are shared with TRBD1. The germline V gene encodes CDR1 SNHLY and CDR2 FYNNEI. This CDR3 contains 15 residues. V lost 6 bases, J lost 2 bases, and 7 bases stayed unmatched. For the CDR3, the DNA is TGTGCCAGCAGGGCGGACAGGGCCGACACAGATACGCAGTATTTT. It codes for CASRADRADTDTQYF.

The gene calls are TRBV30 and TRBJ2-7; weak D call: TRBD2 (6 bases). The CDR3 totals 12 residues. Trimming pared 1 base from V and 7 bases from J, leaving 11 bases between. The germline V gene encodes CDR1 GTSNPN and CDR2 SVGIG (reference sequence). This chain's CDR3 is CAWSAGVGEQYF. The CDR3 DNA sequence: TGTGCCTGGAGTGCGGGGGTGGGGGAGCAGTACTTC.

The genes are TRBV19 and TRBJ2-2, with a tentative D call TRBD1 (5 bases). The CDR3 is 16 amino acids. V was cut by 3 bases and J by 0 bases, with 11 bases left in between. The germline gives CDR1 LNHDA, CDR2 SQIVND (reference sequence). The CDR3 DNA follows: TGTGCCAGTAGTATTTTTGCAGGGACGAACACCGGGGAGCTGTTTTTT. Amino acids: CASSIFAGTNTGELFF. The full variable domain, completed using reference TRBV19 and TRBJ2-2, is DGGITQSPKYLFRKEGQNVTLSCEQNLNHDAMYWYRQDPGQGLRLIYYSQIVNDFQKGDIAEGYSVSREKKESFPLTVTSAQKNPTAFYLCASSIFAGTNTGELFFGEGSRLTVL.

The chain combines TRBV5-6 with TRBJ1-3; D perhaps matches TRBD1 (5 bases). This CDR3 comprises 16 residues. Germline CDR1 reads SGHDT; CDR2 reads YYEEEE. V dropped 4 bases and J dropped 2 bases, with 16 bases sitting between them. CDR3 sequence reads: CASSLPREGTGNTIYF. The CDR3 region has the DNA TGTGCCAGCAGCCTACCAAGGGAGGGGACTGGAAACACCATATATTTT.

This chain links TRBV5-1 with TRBJ2-6, with D possibly being TRBD1 (6 bases). Germline assignment: CDR1 SGHRS and CDR2 YFSETQ. This CDR3 comprises 17 residues. Trimming pared 0 bases from V and 3 bases from J, leaving 13 bases between. In nucleotides, the CDR3 is TGCGCCAGCAGCTTGGGAGGAGGACAGAATGGGGCCAACGTCCTGACTTTC. Amino acids: CASSLGGGQNGANVLTF.

This chain uses TRBV18 with TRBJ2-3; 7 nucleotides agree with TRBD1. CDR3 length: 15 amino acids. After removal of 3 bases from V and 5 bases from J, the junction contained 8 bases not matched to a gene. Germline CDR1 is KGHSH and CDR2 is LQKENI. CDR3 in amino acids: CASSPRTGSGDTQYF. The CDR3 region has the DNA TGTGCCAGCTCACCCCGGACAGGCAGCGGAGATACGCAGTATTTT.

The V call is TRBV9, the J call TRBJ2-1, with 12 nucleotides matching TRBD2. There are 16 residues in the CDR3. Per the germline V gene, CDR1 is SGDLS and CDR2 is YYNGEE. V was clipped by 3 bases and J by 9 bases; unmatched bases: 10. CDR3 amino acids: CASSGTSGVLSAEQFF. In nucleotides, the CDR3 is TGTGCCAGCAGCGGGACTAGCGGGGTACTCAGTGCTGAGCAGTTCTTC.

This chain joins TRBV18 and TRBJ2-1; a possible D gene is TRBD2 (5 bases). CDR1 and CDR2 from the germline V gene are KGHSH and LQKENI. The CDR3 runs to 14 residues. The germline V and J ends were trimmed by 3 bases and 10 bases, with 16 bases remaining between them. The CDR3 sequence: CASSPGRETGEQFF. The CDR3 nucleotides are TGTGCCAGCTCACCTGGGAGAGAAACGGGAGAGCAGTTCTTC. The full variable domain, in which reference TRBV18 and TRBJ2-1 provide the parts outside the CDR3, is NAGVMQNPRHLVRRRGQEARLRCSPMKGHSHVYWYRQLPEEGLKFMVYLQKENIIDESGMPKERFSAEFPKEGPSILRIQQVVRGDSAAYFCASSPGRETGEQFFGPGTRLTVL.

This chain links TRBV7-8 with TRBJ1-1; no definite D call. V shed 1 base and J shed 0 bases, with 9 bases lying between them. This CDR3 is built from 15 residues. CDR1 and CDR2 (germline): SGHVS, FQNEAQ. The CDR3: CASSLVPGLNTEAFF. The CDR3 DNA follows: TGTGCCAGCAGCTTAGTTCCAGGCCTGAACACTGAAGCTTTCTTT.

This chain uses TRBV4-3 with TRBJ2-5; 8 nucleotides line up with TRBD2. The DNA end is more similar to TRBJ2-7, so the J call may be wrong. CDR1 LGHNA and CDR2 YSLEER come from the germline V gene. The CDR3 extends over 16 amino acids. CDR3: CASSQLLAEGPYEQYF. CDR3 nucleotides: TGCGCCAGCAGCCAGTTACTAGCGGAGGGGCCCTACGAGCAGTACTTC.

This clone is judged medium-sized. V usage is TRBV7-8 and J usage is TRBJ1-5, with a tentative D call TRBD1 (5 bases). With 1 base removed from V and 4 bases from J, the gap between germline ends came to 11 bases. The germline CDR1 and CDR2 sequences are SGHVS and FQNEAQ. The CDR3 has 15 residues. The CDR3 is CASSLVQGPNQPQHF. The CDR3 DNA reads as TGTGCCAGCAGCTTAGTCCAGGGCCCAAATCAGCCCCAGCATTTT. The variable domain in full, with the rest retrieved from reference TRBV7-8 and TRBJ1-5, is GAGVSQSPRYKVAKRGQDVALRCDPISGHVSLFWYQQALGQGPEFLTYFQNEAQLDKSGLPSDRFFAERPEGSVSTLKIQRTQQEDSAVYLCASSLVQGPNQPQHFGDGTRLSIL.

In DNA, the CDR3 is TGTGCCAGCAGTTACACCACCGGGACAGGGCTCACCTTC. It codes for CASSYTTGTGLTF. The chain employs TRBV6-5 and TRBJ1-2, with 9 bases that match TRBD1. Germline CDR1 reads MNHEY; CDR2 reads SVGAGI. This CDR3 spans 13 amino acids. The trim removed 2 bases at V and 13 bases at J, leaving 8 bases unmatched.

The chain recombines TRBV30 with TRBJ1-2; the match to TRBD1 covers 8 bases. V lost 3 bases to trimming and J lost 6 bases; unmatched junction nucleotides: 6. CDR1 is GTSNPN and CDR2 is SVGIG in the germline V gene (reference sequence). CDR3 size: 13 residues. DNA of the CDR3: TGTGCCTGGAGGAAGACAGGGGAGGATGGCTACACCTTC. Translation gives CAWRKTGEDGYTF.

The chain uses TRBV29-1 and TRBJ1-1; 7 nucleotides match TRBD1. In germline, CDR1 is SQVTM, CDR2 ANQGSEA. Germline trimming cut 7 bases from V and 0 bases from J; bases unmatched to any gene: 5. CDR3 length: 13 amino acids. CDR3 protein: CSAAGQLNTEAFF. In DNA, the CDR3 is TGCAGCGCCGCGGGACAGTTGAACACTGAAGCTTTCTTT. Full variable domain (rest looked up from reference TRBV29-1 and TRBJ1-1): SAVISQKPSRDICQRGTSLTIQCQVDSQVTMMFWYRQQPGQSLTLIATANQGSEATYESGFVIDKFPISRPNLTFSTLTVSNMSPEDSSIYLCSAAGQLNTEAFFGQGTRLTVV.